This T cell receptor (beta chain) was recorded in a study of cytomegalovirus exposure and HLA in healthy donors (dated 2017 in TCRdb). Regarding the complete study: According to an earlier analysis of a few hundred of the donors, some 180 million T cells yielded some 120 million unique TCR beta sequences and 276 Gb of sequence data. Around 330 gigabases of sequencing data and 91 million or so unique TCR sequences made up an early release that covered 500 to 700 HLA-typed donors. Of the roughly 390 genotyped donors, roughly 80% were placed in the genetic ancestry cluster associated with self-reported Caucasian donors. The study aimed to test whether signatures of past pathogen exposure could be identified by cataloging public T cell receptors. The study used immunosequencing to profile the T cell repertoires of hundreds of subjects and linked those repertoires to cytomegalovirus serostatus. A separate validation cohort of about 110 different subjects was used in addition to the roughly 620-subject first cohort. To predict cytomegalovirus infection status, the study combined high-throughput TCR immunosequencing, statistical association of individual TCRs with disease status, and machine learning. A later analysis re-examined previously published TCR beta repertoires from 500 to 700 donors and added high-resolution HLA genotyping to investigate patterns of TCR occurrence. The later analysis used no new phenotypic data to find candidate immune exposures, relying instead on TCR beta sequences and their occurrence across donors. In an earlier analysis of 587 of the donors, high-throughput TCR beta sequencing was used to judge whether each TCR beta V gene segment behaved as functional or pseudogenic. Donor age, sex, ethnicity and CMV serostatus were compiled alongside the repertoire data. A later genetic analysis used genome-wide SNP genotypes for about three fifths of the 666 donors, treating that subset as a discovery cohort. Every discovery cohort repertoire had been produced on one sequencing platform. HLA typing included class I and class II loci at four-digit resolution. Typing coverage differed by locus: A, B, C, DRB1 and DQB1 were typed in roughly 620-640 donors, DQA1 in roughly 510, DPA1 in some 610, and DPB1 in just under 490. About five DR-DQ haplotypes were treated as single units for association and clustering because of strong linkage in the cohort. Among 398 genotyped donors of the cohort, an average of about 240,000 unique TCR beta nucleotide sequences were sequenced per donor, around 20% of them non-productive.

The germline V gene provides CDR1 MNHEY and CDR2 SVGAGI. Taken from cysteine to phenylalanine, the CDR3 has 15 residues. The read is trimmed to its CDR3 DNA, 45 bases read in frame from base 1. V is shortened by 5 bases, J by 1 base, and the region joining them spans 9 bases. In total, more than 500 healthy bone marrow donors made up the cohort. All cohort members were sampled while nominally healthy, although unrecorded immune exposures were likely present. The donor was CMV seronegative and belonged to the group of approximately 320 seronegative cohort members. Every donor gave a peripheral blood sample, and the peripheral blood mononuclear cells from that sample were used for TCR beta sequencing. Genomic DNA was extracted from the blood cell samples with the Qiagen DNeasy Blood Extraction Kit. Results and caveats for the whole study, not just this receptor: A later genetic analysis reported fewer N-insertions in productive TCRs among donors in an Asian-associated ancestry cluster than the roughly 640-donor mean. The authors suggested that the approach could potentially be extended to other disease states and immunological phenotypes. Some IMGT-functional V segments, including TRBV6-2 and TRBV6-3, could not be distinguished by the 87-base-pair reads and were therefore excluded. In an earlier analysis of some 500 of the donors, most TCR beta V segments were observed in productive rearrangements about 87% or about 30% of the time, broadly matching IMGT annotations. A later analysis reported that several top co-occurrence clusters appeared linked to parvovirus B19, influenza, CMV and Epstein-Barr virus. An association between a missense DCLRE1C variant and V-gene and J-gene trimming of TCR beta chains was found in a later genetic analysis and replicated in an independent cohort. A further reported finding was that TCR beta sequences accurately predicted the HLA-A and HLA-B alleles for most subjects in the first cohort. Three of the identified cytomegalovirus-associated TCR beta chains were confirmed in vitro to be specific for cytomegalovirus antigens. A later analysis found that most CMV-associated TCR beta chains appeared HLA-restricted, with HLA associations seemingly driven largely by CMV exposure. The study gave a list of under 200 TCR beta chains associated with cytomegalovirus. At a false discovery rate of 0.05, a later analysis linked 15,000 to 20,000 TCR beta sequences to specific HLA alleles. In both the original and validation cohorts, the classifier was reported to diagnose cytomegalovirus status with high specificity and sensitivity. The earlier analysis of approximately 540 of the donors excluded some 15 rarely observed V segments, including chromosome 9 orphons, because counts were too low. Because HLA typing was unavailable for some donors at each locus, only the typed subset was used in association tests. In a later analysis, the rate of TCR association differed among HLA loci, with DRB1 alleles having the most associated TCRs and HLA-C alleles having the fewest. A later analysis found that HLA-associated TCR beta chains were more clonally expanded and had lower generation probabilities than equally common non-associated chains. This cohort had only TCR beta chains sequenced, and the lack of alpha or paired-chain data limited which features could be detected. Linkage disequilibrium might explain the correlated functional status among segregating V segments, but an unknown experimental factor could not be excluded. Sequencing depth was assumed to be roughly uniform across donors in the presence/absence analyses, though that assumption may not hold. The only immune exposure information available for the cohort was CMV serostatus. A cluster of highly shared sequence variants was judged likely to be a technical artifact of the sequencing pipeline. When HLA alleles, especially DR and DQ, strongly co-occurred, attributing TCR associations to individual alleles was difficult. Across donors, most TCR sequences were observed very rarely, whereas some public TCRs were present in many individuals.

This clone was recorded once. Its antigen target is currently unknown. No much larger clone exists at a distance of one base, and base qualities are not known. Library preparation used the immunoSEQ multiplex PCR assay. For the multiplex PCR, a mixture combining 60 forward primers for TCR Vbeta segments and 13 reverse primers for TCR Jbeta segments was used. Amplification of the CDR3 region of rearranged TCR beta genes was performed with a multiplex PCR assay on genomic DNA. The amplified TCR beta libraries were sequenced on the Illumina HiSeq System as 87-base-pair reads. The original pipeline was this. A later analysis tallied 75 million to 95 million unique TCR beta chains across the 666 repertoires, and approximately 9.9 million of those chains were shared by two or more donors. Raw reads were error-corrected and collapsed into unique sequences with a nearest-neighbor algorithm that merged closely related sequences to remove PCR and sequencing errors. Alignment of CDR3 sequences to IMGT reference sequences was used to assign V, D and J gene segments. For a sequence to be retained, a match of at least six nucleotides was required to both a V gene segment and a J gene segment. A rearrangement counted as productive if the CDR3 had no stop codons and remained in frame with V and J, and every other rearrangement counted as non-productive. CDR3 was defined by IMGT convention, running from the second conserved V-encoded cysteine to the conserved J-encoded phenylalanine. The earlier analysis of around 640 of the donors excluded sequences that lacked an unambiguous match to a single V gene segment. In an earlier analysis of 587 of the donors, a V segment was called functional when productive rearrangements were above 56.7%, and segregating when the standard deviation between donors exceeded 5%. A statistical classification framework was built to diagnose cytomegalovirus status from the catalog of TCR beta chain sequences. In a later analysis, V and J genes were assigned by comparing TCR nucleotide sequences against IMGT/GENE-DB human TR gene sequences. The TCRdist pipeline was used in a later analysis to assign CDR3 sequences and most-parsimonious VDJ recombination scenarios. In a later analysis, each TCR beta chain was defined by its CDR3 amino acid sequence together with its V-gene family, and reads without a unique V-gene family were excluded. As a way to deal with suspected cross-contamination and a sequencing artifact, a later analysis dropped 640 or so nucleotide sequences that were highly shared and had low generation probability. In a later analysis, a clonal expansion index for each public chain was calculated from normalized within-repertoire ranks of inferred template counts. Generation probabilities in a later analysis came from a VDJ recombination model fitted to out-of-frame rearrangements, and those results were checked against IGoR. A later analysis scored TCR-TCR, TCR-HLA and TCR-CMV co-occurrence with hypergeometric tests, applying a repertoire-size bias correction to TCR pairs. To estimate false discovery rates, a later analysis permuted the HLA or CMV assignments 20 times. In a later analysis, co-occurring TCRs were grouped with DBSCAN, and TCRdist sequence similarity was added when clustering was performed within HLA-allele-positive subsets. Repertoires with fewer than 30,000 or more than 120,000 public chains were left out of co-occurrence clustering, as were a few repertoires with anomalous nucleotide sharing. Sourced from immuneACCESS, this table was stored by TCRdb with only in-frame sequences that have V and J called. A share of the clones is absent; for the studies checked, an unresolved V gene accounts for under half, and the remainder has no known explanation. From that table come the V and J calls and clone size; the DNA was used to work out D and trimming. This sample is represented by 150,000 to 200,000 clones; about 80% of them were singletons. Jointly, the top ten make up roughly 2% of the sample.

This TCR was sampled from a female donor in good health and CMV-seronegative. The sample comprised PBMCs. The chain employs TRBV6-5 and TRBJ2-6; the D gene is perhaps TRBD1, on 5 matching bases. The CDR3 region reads CASSPQGSGANVLTF. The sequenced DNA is TGTGCCAGCAGTCCCCAGGGATCTGGGGCCAACGTCCTGACTTTC.